This TCR beta chain originates from a study of cytotoxic CD8 clonotypes in ibrutinib-treated CLL (dated by TCRdb to the early 2020s). A note on the overall study: In this cohort, some 16 patients were treatment-naive and ten to twelve were relapsed/refractory, while 17 to 18 had unmutated IGHV. Responses were partial in 25 or so patients and complete in 2; after median about 5.5 years follow-up, some 15 stayed in remission and roughly twelve progressed. Response samples were obtained after a median of 12 months of treatment, with a range of roughly 6 to 40 months. Samples averaged approximately 250,000 productive templates and around 91,000 productive rearrangements. Of the 90 or so people in the trial, approximately 24 had longitudinal samples available. Cryopreserved peripheral blood mononuclear cells were obtained before treatment, at response, and at either sustained remission or disease progression. Patients were still on ibrutinib when every remission and progressive disease sample was collected. Paper-wide results and their limitations: Lymph node repertoires were not examined, and the timing of sampling was not matched between patients in sustained remission and those whose disease progressed. Baseline clonality exceeded that of age-matched healthy donors and correlated strongly with circulating CD8+ T-cell counts. Clonality rose at ibrutinib response, remained stable during sustained remission, and dropped back toward baseline at progression. Public clonotypes were rare and either contracted or stayed stable during treatment, and the rise in clonality at ibrutinib response reflected the expansion of private clonotypes.

On a MiSeq, deep resolution sequencing aimed for a depth between 1 in 1 million and 1 in 200,000 T cells, with each clonotype covered around 9.2x on average. The immunoSEQ hsTCRB Kit was used to generate the TCR beta libraries. Under the source paper's analysis protocol: ImmunoSEQ Data Assistant and ImmunoSEQ Analyzer were used for data analysis, and V, D and J genes were assigned according to IMGT definitions. Clonality was computed as one minus normalized Shannon entropy of productive rearrangement frequencies, ranging from 0 to 1. Public clonotype analysis was restricted to overrepresented clonotypes comprising at least 0.05% of each patient's repertoire. Repertoires from some 14 age-matched healthy donors in immuneACCESS were used as clonality controls. Sourced from immuneACCESS, this table was stored by TCRdb with only in-frame sequences that have V and J called. A share of the clones is absent; for the studies checked, an unresolved V gene accounts for under half, and the remainder has no known explanation. V and J calls and clone size are copied from that table; D and trimming were computed from the DNA. The sample table contains about 40,000 clones; only one count was recorded for roughly 70% of them. Clones ranked in the top ten supply about 9.5% of the sample.

Sample time point, as interpreted from the label and publication: progressive disease on ibrutinib. For TCR beta library preparation, around 2.1 micrograms of genomic DNA were extracted from the cryopreserved PBMCs. Longitudinal blood samples from CLL patients receiving ibrutinib monotherapy were subjected to high-throughput TCR beta sequencing. The patients took part in an open-label, single-center phase 2 trial of ibrutinib monotherapy. This clone was detected only once. This receptor's antigen is unknown. One end of the junction is discordant with germline, which a read error may explain. The germline V gene encodes CDR1 MNHEY and CDR2 SVGAGI. The CDR3, from cysteine to phenylalanine, totals 14 residues. Here the CDR3 DNA is all that survives: 42 bases in frame from base 1.

The receptor chain draws on TRBV6-5 and TRBJ2-7; the D gene remains uncertain. The receptor's source is a human donor with chronic lymphocytic leukemia. Sample: PBMCs, taken at disease progression, from a patient treated with ibrutinib. The CDR3 sequence is CASSYSFRSHEQYF. The DNA is as follows: TGTGCCAGCAGTTACTCGTTCCGCTCCCACGAGCAGTACTTC.